The 22 T cell receptor beta chains below were found in one sample sequenced in a study of T cells in Graves' hyperthyroidism and ophthalmopathy. Researchers took RNA transcripts and amplified the TCR beta CDR3 regions from them. First-round RT-PCR of the TCR CDR3 relied on the HTBI primer set. TCRdb called the multiplex PCR reads again in MiXCR, with one record for every CDR3 protein. Of hundreds of thousands of distinct CDR3 sequences detected, roughly 19% appear once; the ten largest clones hold 39%. The sequenced material came from blood. These receptors came from a man between 50 and 59 years old with Graves' ophthalmopathy.

In the case of this clonotype: A much larger clone is a single base away; this may be a read error. The CDR3 does not close with the conserved phenylalanine or tryptophan, likely indicating a read error. The J gene is TRBJ2-7, the V gene TRBV18; 11 bases line up with TRBD1. Losses at the gene ends were 5 bases for V and 6 bases for J; bases not matched to a gene: 0. Germline values: CDR1 KGHSH, CDR2 LQKENI. This CDR3 contains 12 residues. In DNA, the CDR3 is TGTGCCAGCTCAGGGACAGGGGGCGAGCAGTACCTC. It is translated as CASSGTGGEQYL.

This clonotype has a handful of counts. The gene calls are TRBV30 and TRBJ2-2; D is perhaps TRBD1 (5 bases). The CDR3 is 14 amino acids. The germline V gene has CDR1 GTSNPN and CDR2 SVGIG (reference sequence). With 4 bases removed from V and 6 bases from J, the gap between germline ends came to 15 bases. CDR3: CAWKTKRGAGELFF. CDR3 DNA sequence: TGTGCCTGGAAGACCAAAAGGGGCGCCGGGGAGCTGTTTTTT. The variable domain in full, completed from reference TRBV30 and TRBJ2-2, reads SQTIHQWPATLVQPVGSPLSLECTVEGTSNPNLYWYRQAAGRGLQLLFYSVGIGQISSEVPQNLSASRPQDRQFILSSKKLLLSDSGFYLCAWKTKRGAGELFFGEGSRLTVL.

There are a few counts of this clonotype. The rearrangement uses TRBV6-2 or TRBV6-3 and TRBJ2-1; 9 bases map to TRBD2. With 6 bases clipped from V and 6 bases from J, the junction kept 3 bases outside the gene matches. The CDR3 totals 13 residues. In germline, CDR1 is MNHEY, CDR2 SVGEGT. CDR3 in amino acids: CASSPSGINEQFF. The CDR3 DNA follows: TGTGCCAGCAGCCCTAGCGGGATCAATGAGCAGTTCTTC.

This clonotype was seen only a few times. The chain links TRBV25-1 to TRBJ2-7; a possible D gene is TRBD2 (7 bases). Deletions cut 1 base from V and 4 bases from J, with 17 bases between. The CDR3 is 16 amino acids. The germline gives CDR1 MGHDK, CDR2 SYGVNS. CDR3 coding DNA: TGTGCCAGCAGTGAATCCCAAGCACAGGGAGGGTACGAGCAGTACTTC. Translating gives CASSESQAQGGYEQYF.

In its sample, this clonotype was seen a few times. The chain links TRBV10-3 to TRBJ1-4; no reliable D call. The CDR3 has 12 amino acids. The germline V and J ends were trimmed by 4 bases and 4 bases, with 4 bases remaining between them. CDR1 is ENHRY and CDR2 is SYGVKD in the germline V gene. This chain's CDR3 is CAISGNNEKLFF. As DNA, the CDR3 is TGTGCCATCAGTGGCAATAATGAAAAACTGTTTTTT.

The V call is TRBV6-2 or TRBV6-3, the J call TRBJ1-3, with D unresolved. This CDR3 has 14 amino acids. The V and J ends lost 3 bases and 4 bases respectively, with 10 bases between them. CDR1 MNHEY and CDR2 SVGEGT come from the germline V gene. CDR3 loop: CASSYGPPGNTIYF. CDR3 bases: TGTGCCAGCAGTTATGGGCCCCCGGGAAACACCATATATTTT.

This clonotype was seen many times. The chain combines TRBV5-1 with TRBJ1-1, with TRBD1 as a possible D gene (5 bases). CDR1 is SGHRS, CDR2 YFSETQ, per germline. The CDR3 contains 13 residues. The V gene lost 3 bases and the J gene lost 5 bases, with 11 bases spanning the gap. The CDR3, as DNA: TGCGCCAGCAGCTATACCGACAGTACTGAAGCTTTCTTT. Translating it yields CASSYTDSTEAFF.

This clonotype was picked up one time. The chain couples TRBV6-1 to TRBJ1-3, with 8 nucleotides matching TRBD1. CDR3 length: 15 residues. Per germline, CDR1 MNHNS and CDR2 SASEGT. V was pared by 6 bases and J by 4 bases, with 8 bases of the junction left unmatched. The CDR3 loop is CASRPGGAGGNTIYF. CDR3 nucleotide sequence: TGTGCCAGCAGGCCAGGGGGCGCAGGGGGAAACACCATATATTTT.

This clonotype has a count of ten or more. This chain connects TRBV7-3 to TRBJ2-5; TRBD2 matches 14 bases. Trimming removed 5 bases from V and 2 bases from J; junction bases left unmatched: 10. Germline V gene sequence: CDR1 SGHTA, CDR2 FQGTGA. The CDR3 has 18 amino acids. The chain's CDR3 is CASSEGTSGRRGQETQYF. In DNA, the CDR3 is TGTGCCAGCAGCGAGGGGACTAGCGGGAGACGGGGGCAAGAGACCCAGTACTTC.

The V call is TRBV10-3, the J call TRBJ2-1; D remains ambiguous. This CDR3 comprises 13 residues. Germline values: CDR1 ENHRY, CDR2 SYGVKD. V shed 6 bases and J shed 0 bases, with 6 bases lying between them. CDR3 in DNA: TGTGCCATCAGACCTAGCTCCTACAATGAGCAGTTCTTC. Translated, it gives CAIRPSSYNEQFF.

The chain recombines TRBV19 with TRBJ1-5; D gene uncertain. This CDR3 has 15 amino acids. Germline V CDR1 and CDR2: LNHDA, SQIVND (reference sequence). The V end was cut by 5 bases, the J end by 0 bases, with 11 bases between. The CDR3 loop is CASSGDWGSNQPQHF. The CDR3 DNA sequence: TGTGCCAGTAGTGGAGACTGGGGTAGCAATCAGCCCCAGCATTTT.

The table lists this clonotype with a few counts. CDR3 amino acids: CASSGQTHNEQFF. In nucleotides, the CDR3 is TGTGCCAGCAGCGGACAGACTCACAATGAGCAGTTCTTC. This chain links TRBV28 with TRBJ2-1; maybe TRBD1 (6 bases). The V and J ends lost 6 bases and 5 bases respectively, with 11 bases between them. The length of the CDR3 is 13 residues. Per germline, CDR1 MDHEN and CDR2 SYDVKM.

This chain links TRBV2 with TRBJ2-5; 10 nucleotides line up with TRBD2. V trimming: 2 bases; J trimming: 5 bases; junction bases outside the gene matches: 8. The CDR3 extends over 16 amino acids. Germline V gene sequence: CDR1 SNHLY, CDR2 FYNNEI. This CDR3 is CASSEIAGGKGETQYF. The CDR3 DNA reads TGTGCCAGCAGTGAAATAGCGGGAGGCAAGGGGGAGACCCAGTACTTC.

This clonotype was observed at least ten times. The chain has TRBV6-1 and TRBJ2-2; 7 bases match TRBD1. The CDR3 consists of 15 residues. Germline V gives CDR1 MNHNS, CDR2 SASEGT. The V segment lost 8 bases and the J segment 3 bases; nucleotides outside the gene matches: 9. DNA for the CDR3: TGTGCCAGCGGGCGCCAACAGGGGTACACCGGGGAGCTGTTTTTT. It codes for CASGRQQGYTGELFF.

This clonotype was counted ten times or more. The chain carries TRBV5-1 and TRBJ1-5, with 9 bases identical to TRBD1. Germline V gene sequence: CDR1 SGHRS, CDR2 YFSETQ. With 1 base clipped from V and 8 bases from J, the junction kept 4 bases outside the gene matches. The CDR3 runs to 14 residues. CDR3 residues: CASSLTGDREPQHF. CDR3 DNA: TGCGCCAGCAGCTTGACAGGGGACAGGGAGCCCCAGCATTTT.

This clonotype was picked up a small number of times. V gene TRBV6-1 combines with J gene TRBJ1-1; 7 bases line up with TRBD1. The V segment lost 5 bases and the J segment 5 bases; nucleotides outside the gene matches: 8. Per the germline V gene, CDR1 is MNHNS and CDR2 is SASEGT. The CDR3 runs 14 residues. In DNA, the CDR3 is TGTGCCAGCAGTTTTTTGACAGGGCGGACTGAAGCTTTCTTT. Translating it yields CASSFLTGRTEAFF.

The V call is TRBV30, the J call TRBJ1-6; possible D gene TRBD1, 6 bases. The length of the CDR3 is 16 residues. V shed 3 bases and J shed 9 bases, with 21 bases lying between them. Germline CDR1 and CDR2: GTSNPN and SVGIG (reference sequence). CDR3 in DNA: TGTGCCTGGAGCTCCACCTCCGGGATAGGGGGTTCACCCCTCCACTTT. Amino acids: CAWSSTSGIGGSPLHF.

This clonotype came up many times. The chain combines TRBV15 with TRBJ2-1, with D maybe TRBD2 (7 bases). Germline loops: CDR1 LNHNV, CDR2 YYDKDF (reference sequence). Trimming left V 3 bases short and J 5 bases short, with 20 bases between. The CDR3 loop spans 17 amino acids. In nucleotides, the CDR3 is TGTGCCACCAGCAGGGGGGGCCTACTCCTAGCGGACAATGAGCAGTTCTTC. As protein: CATSRGGLLLADNEQFF.

The gene calls are TRBV19 and TRBJ1-1; a weak D match, TRBD1 (5 bases). Germline assignment: CDR1 LNHDA and CDR2 SQIVND (reference sequence). Trimming took off 3 bases at V and 7 bases at J, with 15 bases between the two ends. CDR3 length: 14 amino acids. CDR3 region: CASSIGLLGGEAFF. CDR3 DNA: TGTGCCAGTAGTATTGGGCTCCTGGGGGGTGAAGCTTTCTTT.

This clonotype was seen ten or more times. The CDR3 is CAWKWERSYEQYF. The CDR3 nucleotides are TGTGCCTGGAAATGGGAGCGGTCCTACGAGCAGTACTTC. V usage is TRBV30 and J usage is TRBJ2-7, with D possibly TRBD2 on 5 matching bases. Germline values: CDR1 GTSNPN, CDR2 SVGIG (reference sequence). The V end was cut by 4 bases, the J end by 1 base, with 11 bases between. CDR3 length: 13 residues.

This rearrangement joins TRBV19 to TRBJ2-7; TRBD2 agrees at 14 bases. The CDR3 contains 12 residues. CDR1 LNHDA and CDR2 SQIVND come from the germline V gene (reference sequence). For the CDR3, the DNA is TGTGCGACTAGCGGGAGGGCCTACGAGCAGTACTTC. It specifies CATSGRAYEQYF.

The rearrangement links TRBV27 to TRBJ2-6; D is unclear. Germline V gives CDR1 MNHEY, CDR2 SMNVEV (reference sequence). V dropped 0 bases and J dropped 4 bases, with 4 bases sitting between them. This CDR3 is built from 14 residues. CDR3 region: CASSLSGGANVLTF. CDR3 nucleotides: TGTGCCAGCAGTTTATCAGGGGGGGCCAACGTCCTGACTTTC.